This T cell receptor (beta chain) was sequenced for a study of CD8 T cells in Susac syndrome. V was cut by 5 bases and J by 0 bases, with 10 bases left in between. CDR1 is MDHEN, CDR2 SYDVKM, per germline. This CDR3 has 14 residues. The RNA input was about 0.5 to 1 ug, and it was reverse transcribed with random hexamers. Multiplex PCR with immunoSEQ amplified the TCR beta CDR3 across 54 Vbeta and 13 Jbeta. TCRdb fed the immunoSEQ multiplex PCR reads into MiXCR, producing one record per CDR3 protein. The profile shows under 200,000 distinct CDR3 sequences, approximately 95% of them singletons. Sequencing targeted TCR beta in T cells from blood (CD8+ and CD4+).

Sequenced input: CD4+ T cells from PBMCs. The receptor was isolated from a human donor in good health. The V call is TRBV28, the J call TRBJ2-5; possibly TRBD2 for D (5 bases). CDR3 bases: TGTGCCAGCAGTGAACCGGGAAACCAAGAGACCCAGTACTTC. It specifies CASSEPGNQETQYF. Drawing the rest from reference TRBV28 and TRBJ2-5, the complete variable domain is DVKVTQSSRYLVKRTGEKVFLECVQDMDHENMFWYRQDPGLGLRLIYFSYDVKMKEKGDIPEGYSVSREKKERFSLILESASTNQTSMYLCASSEPGNQETQYFGPGTRLLVL.